This T cell receptor beta chain comes out of a study of blood T cell repertoires in COVID-19. The method was immunoSEQ multiplex PCR; TCRdb's version includes in-frame clones alone and lacks a portion of them. The sample includes over 150,000 clones, 70% to 90% of them seen just once. Per germline, CDR1 MDHEN and CDR2 SYDVKM. Deletions cut 7 bases from V and 3 bases from J, with 9 bases between. The CDR3 covers 12 residues. The sequencing input was peripheral blood. The chain uses TRBV28 and TRBJ1-2; D may be TRBD1 (5 bases). The receptor comes from a man aged 60 to 69 with COVID-19, enrolled during active disease. The CDR3 is CASKSGDYGYTF. CDR3 bases: TGTGCCAGCAAATCGGGGGACTATGGCTACACCTTC.